One sample yielded the 11 T cell receptor beta chains listed below, sequenced in a study of CD8+ T cells in alopecia areata. Treatment of the sample: oral pan-JAK inhibitor, 5-10 mg twice daily. RNA extraction was followed by reverse transcription into cDNA, which acted as the sequencing template. Assay: immunoSEQ multiplex PCR; the TCRdb copy retains only in-frame clones and omits some. The sample lists some 99,000 clones; under 70% were seen once. Material: CD8+ T cells sorted from blood, obtained at week 4, from a patient treated with tofacitinib. Receptors were obtained from a human donor with alopecia areata.

Only a few counts were recorded for this clone. This same CDR3 is encoded by further DNA sequences in the sample. The J gene is TRBJ1-1, the V gene TRBV12-5; D possibly corresponds to TRBD1 (5 bases). Germline CDR1 LGHNT, CDR2 FRNRAP. The ends were cut back, 1 base at V and 3 bases at J, with 9 bases in the middle. CDR3 length equals 14 residues. The CDR3 DNA sequence: TGTGCTAGTGGTTTGGGGTTGGGGGACACTGAAGCTTTCTTT. It encodes CASGLGLGDTEAFF.

The chain recombines TRBV23-1 with TRBJ2-7, with TRBD2 matching over 12 bases. TRBV23-1 is flagged as an ORF with uncertain function. The CDR3 has 16 residues. V dropped 0 bases and J dropped 5; count of bases not matched to a gene: 5. The CDR3 DNA is TGCGCCAGCAGTCAATCGACTAGCGGGAGACGGGACGAGCAGTACTTC. This encodes CASSQSTSGRRDEQYF.

This clone was seen a few times. Written as DNA, the CDR3 is TGTGCCAGCAGTTTGATTGGGGGCCTCCAAGAGACCCAGTACTTC. This sequence encodes CASSLIGGLQETQYF. The V and J genes are TRBV28 and TRBJ2-5; a weak D match, TRBD1 (6 bases). V was cut by 3 bases and J by 1 base, with 12 bases left in between. From germline, CDR1 is MDHEN and CDR2 SYDVKM. This CDR3 is 15 amino acids long.

The chain combines TRBV11-2 with TRBJ2-1; 13 bases are a match to TRBD2. V lost 5 bases to trimming and J lost 0 bases; unmatched junction nucleotides: 4. The CDR3 has 17 amino acids. Germline V gene sequence: CDR1 SGHAT, CDR2 FQNNGV. This CDR3 reads CASSLGTSGASYNEQFF. The CDR3 bases are TGTGCCAGCAGCCTAGGGACTAGCGGGGCCTCCTACAATGAGCAGTTCTTC. Filled out from reference TRBV11-2 and TRBJ2-1, the complete variable domain reads EAGVAQSPRYKIIEKRQSVAFWCNPISGHATLYWYQQILGQGPKLLIQFQNNGVVDDSQLPKDRFSAERLKGVDSTLKIQPAKLEDSAVYLCASSLGTSGASYNEQFFGPGTRLTVL.

V usage is TRBV14 and J usage is TRBJ1-1; the D gene is possibly TRBD1 (5 bases). CDR3 length: 17 residues. Germline V gives CDR1 SGHDN, CDR2 FVKESK. The germline V and J ends were trimmed by 3 bases and 0 bases, with 17 bases remaining between them. The CDR3 nucleotides read TGTGCCAGCAGCCATAAGAGGGGAGCCGATATGAACACTGAAGCTTTCTTT. It codes for CASSHKRGADMNTEAFF.

This chain uses TRBV2 with TRBJ2-3, with D hard to call. Germline CDR1 reads SNHLY; CDR2 reads FYNNEI. Trimming shortened V by 6 bases and J by 11 bases, and 15 bases separated the two germline ends. This CDR3 has 12 amino acids. CDR3 sequence reads: CASRVLPREQYF. The DNA of the CDR3 is TGTGCCAGCAGGGTCCTTCCTCGTGAGCAGTATTTT.

The chain is built from TRBV5-6 and TRBJ1-5; 7 positions match TRBD1. CDR3 length: 16 residues. Germline V gene lookup returns CDR1 SGHDT and CDR2 YYEEEE. After removal of 2 bases from V and 3 bases from J, the junction contained 8 bases not matched to a gene. The CDR3 is CASSFGGGGHNQPQHF. CDR3 in DNA: TGTGCCAGCAGCTTCGGGGGAGGGGGCCACAATCAGCCCCAGCATTTT.

This chain connects TRBV27 to TRBJ1-2, with D perhaps TRBD1 (6 bases). This CDR3 is 15 amino acids long. V lost 0 bases and J lost 5, with 13 bases in between. Germline loops: CDR1 MNHEY, CDR2 SMNVEV (reference sequence). CDR3: CASSLSGQGRYGYTF. The CDR3 DNA follows: TGTGCCAGCAGTTTATCGGGGCAGGGGAGGTATGGCTACACCTTC.

A note on this clone: The DNA is omitted, as the CDR3 cannot be located on it reliably, and the CDR3 follows TCRdb's listing. The gene calls are TRBV27 and TRBJ2-3; TRBD1 is taken as the D call from the table, unchecked against the DNA. 15 amino acids form the CDR3, both terminal residues included. Germline assignment: CDR1 MNHEY and CDR2 SMNVEV (reference sequence). This CDR3 is CASSSSGQGADTQYF.

The chain employs TRBV30 and TRBJ2-2, with D possibly being TRBD1 or TRBD2 (6 bases each). The CDR3 extends over 18 amino acids. V shed 3 bases and J shed 0 bases, with 20 bases lying between them. Germline lookup yields CDR1 GTSNPN and CDR2 SVGIG (reference sequence). This chain's CDR3 is CAWSGILPGAPNTGELFF. As DNA, the CDR3 is TGTGCCTGGAGCGGGATTCTTCCGGGGGCCCCGAACACCGGGGAGCTGTTTTTT.

This chain links TRBV7-9 with TRBJ2-2; 11 bases are a match to TRBD2. The CDR3 spans 16 residues. The V segment lost 5 bases and the J segment 1 base; nucleotides outside the gene matches: 3. CDR1 and CDR2 from the germline V gene are SEHNR and FQNEAQ (reference sequence). The CDR3 is CASSSTSGGNTGELFF. The DNA for the CDR3 is TGTGCCAGCAGCAGCACTAGCGGGGGGAACACCGGGGAGCTGTTTTTT.